The table lists the clone carrying this T cell receptor beta chain with a few counts. The antigen is not known. Sequence at one end of the junction differs from germline and may be a read error. The source material, RNA transcripts, was used to amplify TCR beta CDR3 regions. HTBI primers were used for first-round RT-PCR of the TCR CDR3. MiXCR, run by TCRdb on the multiplex PCR reads, gives a single entry per CDR3 protein. The sample shows approximately 530,000 distinct CDR3 sequences, just under 20% of them seen only once. This record comes from a study of T cells in Graves' hyperthyroidism and ophthalmopathy. Per germline, CDR1 KGHSH and CDR2 LQKENI. The CDR3 sequence is 14 residues long. Study-wide results and caveats: Blood held most thyroid clonotypes expanded above 0.001 frequency.

Pregnant or lactating patients were excluded, as were those with uncontrolled infection or other autoimmune disease. 10 ml of fresh peripheral blood supplied the PBMCs. The chain uses TRBV18 and TRBJ2-1, with TRBD2 matching over 9 bases. The sequence came from a man in his forties or fifties with Graves' ophthalmopathy. Sequenced input: blood. The CDR3 protein is CASSPRRLAAKQFF. The CDR3 DNA follows: TGTGCCAGCTCCCCACGGAGACTAGCGGCAAAGCAGTTCTTC. Full variable domain (remainder filled in from reference TRBV18 and TRBJ2-1): NAGVMQNPRHLVRRRGQEARLRCSPMKGHSHVYWYRQLPEEGLKFMVYLQKENIIDESGMPKERFSAEFPKEGPSILRIQQVVRGDSAAYFCASSPRRLAAKQFFGPGTRLTVL.